One and the same sample provided the 2 T cell receptor beta chains below, sequenced in a study of OX40 agonist ivuxolimab in advanced cancers. Assay: immunoSEQ multiplex PCR; the TCRdb copy retains only in-frame clones and omits some. The table lists 35,000 to 40,000 clones, approximately 80% of them singletons. The sequencing used CD4+ or CD8+ T cells sorted from blood, collected in a trial of the OX40 agonist ivuxolimab. Every receptor here comes from an adult with an advanced solid tumor such as melanoma, head and neck, liver or kidney cancer.

The rearrangement links TRBV1 to TRBJ2-7; the table's D call, TRBD2, was not checked against the DNA. TRBV1 is listed as a pseudogene. This CDR3 comprises 21 residues. CDR3 amino acids: CTSSQEFAGTSGRAHSYEQYF. The DNA for the CDR3 is TGCACCAGCAGCCAAGAGTTCGCCGGGACTAGCGGGAGGGCCCATTCCTACGAGCAGTACTTC.

The chain uses TRBV5-1 and TRBJ2-1; no definite D call. Trimming shortened V by 0 bases and J by 10 bases, and 17 bases separated the two germline ends. This CDR3 has 15 amino acids. Germline V lookup: CDR1 SGHRS, CDR2 YFSETQ. CDR3 region: CASSLDGHGAREQFF. As DNA, the CDR3 is TGCGCCAGCAGCTTGGACGGCCACGGAGCCCGGGAGCAGTTCTTC.